The clone carrying this T cell receptor (beta chain) was counted once. The antigen remains unidentified. The data are from a study of graft-versus-host responses after intestinal transplantation. Background on the study: Uniformly, recipients were administered anti-thymocyte globulin induction with subsequent tacrolimus and steroids for 2 to 3 years. Whole-study results and caveats: Detection of GvH clones occurred in recipient marrow, and some had their first appearance in ileum or blood. Early post-transplant HvG declines tracked with peak circulating GvH clone levels. Some patients had graft-donor T cell macrochimerism, and their allografts showed high graft-versus-host to host-versus-graft clonal ratios.

The CDR3 consists of 16 residues. V shed 3 bases, J shed 6 bases, and the junction held 10 bases outside the gene matches. The germline V gene has CDR1 LNHDA and CDR2 SQIVND (reference sequence). Clones were sequenced by immunoSEQ multiplex PCR, and TCRdb holds only the in-frame ones, with some missing. The sample includes under 150,000 clones, 80% to 95% of them seen just once. The material was unstimulated CD4+ T cells sorted from spleen or lymph node cells, obtained before intestinal transplant. The rearrangement links TRBV19 to TRBJ2-1; 8 nucleotides match TRBD2. The clonotype was recovered from a human donor who received an intestinal transplant. The CDR3 here is CASSIYPGGGSNEQFF. The CDR3 DNA reads TGTGCCAGTAGTATTTATCCGGGAGGGGGGTCCAATGAGCAGTTCTTC.